Listed below are T cell receptor beta chains from one sample, sequenced in a study of T cell responses to AZD1222 COVID-19 vaccine. TCRdb keeps only in-frame clones here, not all; method: immunoSEQ multiplex PCR. The table records about 160,000 clones, roughly 90% of them present only once. This specimen consisted of peripheral blood, obtained on day 0 of AZD1222 vaccination. The receptors were sampled from an adult in good health. Both conserved end residues are part of each CDR3. D genes are given only for firm matches. Clone size appears in some rows only: once, few, many, or a class for an expanded clone.

d_call: TRBD2; clone_size: .; v_call: TRBV27; cdr3_aa: CASSSGLAPQETQYF
d_call: .; clone_size: .; v_call: TRBV19; cdr3_aa: CASSAYRVVNSPLHF
d_call: TRBD2; clone_size: once; v_call: TRBV28; cdr3_aa: CASTPVSGRALVREQYF
d_call: .; clone_size: .; v_call: TRBV13; cdr3_aa: CASSLAGGPNTEAFF
d_call: .; clone_size: .; v_call: TRBV5-6; cdr3_aa: CASSLEGRRGGYTF
d_call: TRBD1; clone_size: .; v_call: TRBV27; cdr3_aa: CASSWDRGAGELFF
d_call: .; clone_size: once; v_call: TRBV5-1; cdr3_aa: CASSLGGAGEKLFF
d_call: .; clone_size: .; v_call: TRBV10-3; cdr3_aa: CAISESTDNQPQHF
d_call: TRBD2; clone_size: .; v_call: TRBV7-2; cdr3_aa: CASSLNRAGGSGDTQYF
d_call: .; clone_size: .; v_call: TRBV6-2/TRBV6-3; cdr3_aa: CASSYSSGQDTQYF
d_call: .; clone_size: .; v_call: TRBV18; cdr3_aa: CASSPPAGETQYF
d_call: TRBD1; clone_size: .; v_call: TRBV7-3; cdr3_aa: CASSLAGGGYGYTF
d_call: .; clone_size: .; v_call: TRBV28; cdr3_aa: CASSPGVGSPLHF
d_call: TRBD1; clone_size: .; v_call: TRBV19; cdr3_aa: CASSRTGTLPGYTF
d_call: TRBD2; clone_size: .; v_call: TRBV30; cdr3_aa: CAWSTSGISYNEQFF
d_call: .; clone_size: .; v_call: TRBV2; cdr3_aa: CASSDVGEQYF
d_call: .; clone_size: .; v_call: TRBV18; cdr3_aa: CASSPPPGVGGNTIYF
d_call: TRBD1; clone_size: .; v_call: TRBV7-6; cdr3_aa: CASASDRDTYNEQFF
d_call: TRBD1; clone_size: .; v_call: TRBV29-1; cdr3_aa: CSVDTGAMDGYTF
d_call: TRBD1; clone_size: .; v_call: TRBV25-1; cdr3_aa: CASSGTGQSYGYTF
d_call: .; clone_size: .; v_call: TRBV25-1; cdr3_aa: CASSAAGTNTEAFF
d_call: .; clone_size: .; v_call: TRBV29-1; cdr3_aa: CSVLGTRTYGYTF
d_call: TRBD2; clone_size: .; v_call: TRBV9; cdr3_aa: CASSVDSGESTDTQYF
d_call: .; clone_size: .; v_call: TRBV5-6; cdr3_aa: CASSLPHGGYTF
d_call: .; clone_size: .; v_call: TRBV11-3; cdr3_aa: CASSLGPLYEQYF
d_call: TRBD2; clone_size: .; v_call: TRBV19; cdr3_aa: CATTSGGDTQYF
d_call: .; clone_size: once; v_call: TRBV29-1; cdr3_aa: CSVAIGRDTQYF
d_call: .; clone_size: .; v_call: TRBV5-1; cdr3_aa: CASSYQSGTSYNEQFF
d_call: .; clone_size: .; v_call: TRBV28; cdr3_aa: CASSFGGVEKLFF
d_call: .; clone_size: .; v_call: TRBV20-1; cdr3_aa: CSVHRAETQYF
d_call: .; clone_size: .; v_call: TRBV6-5; cdr3_aa: CASSKSSVNEQFF
d_call: TRBD2; clone_size: .; v_call: TRBV4-2; cdr3_aa: CASSQVGGEQYF
d_call: .; clone_size: .; v_call: TRBV5-8; cdr3_aa: CASSLEWSSYNEQFF
d_call: .; clone_size: .; v_call: TRBV6-5; cdr3_aa: CASTQETGPNYGYTF
d_call: .; clone_size: once; v_call: TRBV13; cdr3_aa: CASSLVRGGYTF
d_call: TRBD2; clone_size: .; v_call: TRBV9; cdr3_aa: CASSVGLAGGTDTQYF
d_call: .; clone_size: .; v_call: TRBV5-8; cdr3_aa: CASSLKDSFGGYTF
d_call: TRBD2; clone_size: .; v_call: TRBV15; cdr3_aa: CATSSGGTSGGHGTQYF
d_call: .; clone_size: .; v_call: TRBV6-2/TRBV6-3; cdr3_aa: CASSLAGRGNTEAFF
d_call: TRBD1; clone_size: .; v_call: TRBV11-3; cdr3_aa: CASSPGTGQAGELFF
d_call: TRBD2; clone_size: .; v_call: TRBV28; cdr3_aa: CASQQTSGGLADTQYF
d_call: .; clone_size: .; v_call: TRBV18; cdr3_aa: CASSPQKSGNTIYF